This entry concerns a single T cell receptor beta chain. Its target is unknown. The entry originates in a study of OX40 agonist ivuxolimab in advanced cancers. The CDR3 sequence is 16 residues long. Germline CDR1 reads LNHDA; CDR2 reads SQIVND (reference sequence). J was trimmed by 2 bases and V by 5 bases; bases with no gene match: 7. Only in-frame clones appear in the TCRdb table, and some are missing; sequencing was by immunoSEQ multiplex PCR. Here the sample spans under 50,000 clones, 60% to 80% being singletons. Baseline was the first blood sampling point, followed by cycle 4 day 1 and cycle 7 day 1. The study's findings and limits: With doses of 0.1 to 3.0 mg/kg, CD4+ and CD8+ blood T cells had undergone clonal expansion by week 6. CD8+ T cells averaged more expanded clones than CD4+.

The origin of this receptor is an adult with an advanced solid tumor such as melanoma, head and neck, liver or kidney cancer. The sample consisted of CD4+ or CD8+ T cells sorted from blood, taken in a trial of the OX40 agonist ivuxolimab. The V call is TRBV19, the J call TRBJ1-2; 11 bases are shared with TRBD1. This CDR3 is CASSFPGQGENYGYTF. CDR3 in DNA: TGTGCCAGTAGTTTCCCGGGACAGGGGGAGAACTATGGCTACACCTTC.